The clone carrying this TCR beta chain was observed a few times. Its antigen remains unknown. Germline CDR1 DFQATT, CDR2 SNEGSKA (reference sequence). Trimming took 5 bases from V and 4 from J, leaving 9 bases between them. This CDR3 region has 12 residues. The data derive from a study of post-analysis software for immune sequencing data. Findings and limits, study-wide: Same-batch preparations were strongly co-clustered by F measure. There were four or five TRBV segments more frequent in patients than controls, and TRBV5-6, TRBV5-1 and TRBV20-1 were among them.

cDNA libraries of TCR beta carried unique molecular identifiers. Each sample of roughly 0.95 to 10 million input T cells yielded roughly 500,000 cDNA molecules, so each molecule approximated one T cell. One entry per CDR3 protein results from TCRdb running MiXCR on the PCR reads. This table holds roughly 580,000 distinct CDR3 sequences, roughly 47% found once. This rearrangement joins TRBV20-1 to TRBJ2-1; possible D gene TRBD2, 5 bases. This receptor was obtained from a girl aged 5 to 17 with multiple sclerosis. The sample taken for sequencing was blood. The DNA for the CDR3 is TGCAGTGCTGTCGGACTTTACAATGAGCAGTTCTTC. It is translated as CSAVGLYNEQFF.